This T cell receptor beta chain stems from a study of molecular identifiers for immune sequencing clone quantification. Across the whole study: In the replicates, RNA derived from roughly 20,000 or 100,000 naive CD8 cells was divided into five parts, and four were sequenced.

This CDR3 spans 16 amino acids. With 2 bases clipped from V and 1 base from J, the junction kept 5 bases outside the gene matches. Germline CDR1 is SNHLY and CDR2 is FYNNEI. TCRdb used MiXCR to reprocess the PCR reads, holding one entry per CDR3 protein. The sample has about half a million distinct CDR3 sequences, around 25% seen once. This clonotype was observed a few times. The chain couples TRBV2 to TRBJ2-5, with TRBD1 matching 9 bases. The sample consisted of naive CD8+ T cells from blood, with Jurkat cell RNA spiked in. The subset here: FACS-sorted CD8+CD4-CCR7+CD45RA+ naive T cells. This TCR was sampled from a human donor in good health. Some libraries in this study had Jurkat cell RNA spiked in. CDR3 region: CASSELGQGGQETQYF. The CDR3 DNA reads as TGTGCCAGCAGTGAACTGGGACAGGGTGGCCAAGAGACCCAGTACTTC.